This T cell receptor beta chain derives from a study of OX40 agonist ivuxolimab in advanced cancers. Study-wide background: Partial responses were achieved by three patients, one with hepatocellular carcinoma and two with cutaneous melanoma.

Overall study findings and caveats: Patients who responded partially at 0.1-3.0 mg/kg showed clonal expansion ranking among the lowest.

Note on this clone: Its antigen remains unidentified.

This table comes from immunoSEQ multiplex PCR, and its TCRdb copy is limited to in-frame clones, with some not included. The sample gives about 70,000 clones, roughly 78% of which show up once; approximately 5.3% is in the top ten. At baseline, cycle 4 day 1, and cycle 7 day 1, blood was sampled. From germline, CDR1 is GTSNPN and CDR2 SVGIG (reference sequence). This CDR3 is built from 15 residues. Losses at the gene ends were 6 bases for V and 4 bases for J; bases not matched to a gene: 10. This specimen was CD4+ or CD8+ T cells sorted from blood, taken in a trial of the OX40 agonist ivuxolimab. The chain links TRBV30 to TRBJ2-1, with TRBD2 identical over 9 bases. The TCR originated in an adult with an advanced solid tumor such as melanoma, head and neck, liver or kidney cancer. This chain's CDR3 is CACFSRTSAYNEQFF. The CDR3 region has the DNA TGTGCCTGCTTCTCAAGGACTAGCGCTTACAATGAGCAGTTCTTC.